What follows are 2 T cell receptor beta chains derived from one specimen sequenced in a study of blood T cell repertoires in COVID-19. The repertoire was sequenced with immunoSEQ multiplex PCR; TCRdb's copy has only in-frame clones and lacks some. The table lists around 45,000 clones, approximately 83% of them singletons, with under 8.5% in the top ten. Material: peripheral blood. The receptor source for this set is a man aged 80 or over in a cohort sampled during active COVID-19.

The chain combines TRBV19 with TRBJ1-6; 9 bases match TRBD1. Germline V gene sequence: CDR1 LNHDA, CDR2 SQIVND (reference sequence). The CDR3 is 15 residues long. After removal of 3 bases from V and 8 bases from J, the junction contained 5 bases not matched to a gene. CDR3 protein: CASSIGTGPDSPLHF. The CDR3 DNA reads as TGTGCCAGTAGTATTGGGACAGGGCCGGATTCACCCCTCCACTTT.

The chain links TRBV12-3 or TRBV12-4 to TRBJ1-2; D gene unclear. The V end was cut by 3 bases, the J end by 3 bases, with 8 bases between. The CDR3 is 13 amino acids. CDR3 nucleotides: TGTGCCAGCAGTTTTAGCCTTGACTATGGCTACACCTTC. Translated, it gives CASSFSLDYGYTF.